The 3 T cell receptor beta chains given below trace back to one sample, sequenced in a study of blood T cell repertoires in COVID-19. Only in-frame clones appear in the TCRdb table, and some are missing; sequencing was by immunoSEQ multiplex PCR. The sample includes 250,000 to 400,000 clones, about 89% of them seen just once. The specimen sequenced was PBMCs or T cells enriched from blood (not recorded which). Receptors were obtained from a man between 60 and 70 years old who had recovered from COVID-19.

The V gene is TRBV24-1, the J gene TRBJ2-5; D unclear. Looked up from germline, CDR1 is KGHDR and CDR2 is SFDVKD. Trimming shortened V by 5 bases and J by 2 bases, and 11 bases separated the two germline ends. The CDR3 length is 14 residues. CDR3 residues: CATSAQAYQETQYF. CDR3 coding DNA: TGTGCCACCAGTGCCCAGGCCTATCAAGAGACCCAGTACTTC.

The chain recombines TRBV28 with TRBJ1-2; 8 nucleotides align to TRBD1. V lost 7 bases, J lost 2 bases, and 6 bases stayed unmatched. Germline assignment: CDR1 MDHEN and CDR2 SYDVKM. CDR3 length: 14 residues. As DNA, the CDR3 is TGTGCCAGCACCCGGCACAGGGGGAACTATGGCTACACCTTC. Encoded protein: CASTRHRGNYGYTF.

This CDR3 reads CASRTLPSGRGEQFF. The DNA for the CDR3 is TGTGCCAGCAGAACCCTACCTAGCGGGAGGGGTGAGCAGTTCTTC. J is TRBJ2-1 and V is TRBV7-2; 12 bases are a match to TRBD2. V shed 6 bases and J 9 bases; nucleotides not matched to a gene: 9. Germline V CDR1 and CDR2: SGHTA, FQGNSA. The CDR3 consists of 15 residues.